These 23 T cell receptor beta chains originate from one sample sequenced in a study of CD8+CD57+ T cells in acquired aplastic anemia (dated by TCRdb to 2017 to 2018). Sequencing was carried out with an Illumina HiSeq 2000. Profiling of TCR beta VDJ combinations and CDR3 sequences used genomic DNA as the template. Using fastp trimming at Q25 and MiXCR clonotype assembly, TCRdb reanalyzed the public sequencing data and kept in-frame beta chains. When rows share a CDR3 protein, they turn into one entry using the most common DNA and genes. The sample profile shows under 500,000 distinct CDR3 sequences; around 32% of them were found once. Together, the top ten hold less than 0.85% of the sample. The patients picked for sequencing were ones in whom flow cytometry had shown an expansion of CD8+CD57+ cells. Sequenced: sorted CD4+, CD8+, or CD8+CD57+ T cells (not recorded which) from PBMCs. The receptors here all came from a human donor with aplastic anemia.

The chain has TRBV5-4 and TRBJ2-7; 12 bases align to TRBD1. The CDR3 is 15 residues long. Germline V lookup: CDR1 SGHNT, CDR2 YYREEE (reference sequence). With 4 bases clipped from V and 7 bases from J, the junction kept 9 bases outside the gene matches. CDR3 residues: CASSAPGQGAREQYF. The DNA for the CDR3 is TGTGCCAGCAGCGCACCGGGACAGGGGGCGAGAGAGCAGTACTTC.

This clonotype has a single count. This CDR3 is missing its conserved last phenylalanine or tryptophan, likely due to a read error. The chain employs TRBV19 and TRBJ2-1; TRBD2 matches at 13 bases. Unmatched junction bases numbered 6, after V lost 8 bases and J lost 8 bases. The CDR3 totals 14 residues. CDR1 and CDR2 (germline): LNHDA, SQIVND (reference sequence). The CDR3 loop is CASQTSGRIDEQFL. As DNA, the CDR3 is TGTGCCAGTCAGACTAGCGGGAGGATCGATGAGCAGTTCCTC.

As regards this clonotype: A much larger clonotype is one base distant, so this may be a read error. The rearrangement uses TRBV2 and TRBJ2-5; D may be TRBD2 (6 bases). This CDR3 contains 14 residues. The V and J ends lost 6 bases and 7 bases respectively, with 18 bases between them. CDR1 and CDR2 (germline): SNHLY, FYNNEI. The CDR3 loop reads CASSWTREDGTQYF. CDR3 coding DNA: TGTGCCAGCAGCTGGACCAGGGAGGACGGGACCCAGTACTTC.

This clonotype occurred many times. V and J are TRBV7-8 and TRBJ2-7, with D unresolved. Germline assignment: CDR1 SGHVS and CDR2 FQNEAQ. The CDR3 is made up of 12 amino acids. V lost 5 bases and J lost 2, with 7 bases in between. CDR3 protein: CASSLSTYEQYF. The CDR3 DNA reads as TGTGCCAGCAGCCTCTCCACCTACGAGCAGTACTTC.

V gene TRBV10-3 combines with J gene TRBJ1-1; D remains unclear. V shed 10 bases and J shed 0 bases, with 15 bases lying between them. The CDR3 has 14 amino acids. From germline, CDR1 is ENHRY and CDR2 SYGVKD. CDR3: CASRQQSLNTEAFF. CDR3 bases: TGTGCCAGCAGACAACAGAGTTTGAACACTGAAGCTTTCTTT.

This clonotype appeared many times. The J gene is TRBJ1-5, the V gene TRBV2; D is uncertain. Looked up from germline, CDR1 is SNHLY and CDR2 is FYNNEI. The CDR3 is 14 amino acids. V was shortened by 6 bases and J by 2 bases, with 11 bases between the two germline ends. The CDR3 coding sequence is TGTGCCAGCAGAAGGGAGATAGGCAATCAGCCCCAGCATTTT. Translation gives CASRREIGNQPQHF.

This clonotype was seen more than once but under ten times. A junction end diverges from the germline sequence, so it may reflect a read error. The chain joins TRBV19 to TRBJ2-1; 11 bases are a match to TRBD2. Germline lookup yields CDR1 LNHDA and CDR2 SQIVND (reference sequence). This CDR3 region has 14 residues. The CDR3 region is CASRIAGGVNEQFF. For the CDR3, the DNA is TGTGCCAGTAGAATAGCGGGAGGGGTCAATGAGCAGTTCTTC.

This clonotype was found many times. This chain joins TRBV19 and TRBJ1-5; TRBD1 aligns across 7 bases. The V and J ends lost 6 bases and 7 bases, in that order; junction bases with no gene match: 9. The CDR3 has 14 residues. From germline, CDR1 is LNHDA and CDR2 SQIVND (reference sequence). The CDR3 DNA follows: TGTGCCAGTAGCCTGGGGGGACAGACCCAGCCCCAGCATTTT. It codes for CASSLGGQTQPQHF.

This chain uses TRBV19 with TRBJ2-3; D not certain. Germline loops: CDR1 LNHDA, CDR2 SQIVND (reference sequence). Trimming took 4 bases from V and 1 from J, leaving 12 bases between them. The CDR3 loop spans 15 amino acids. This CDR3 reads CASSTRTGGTDTQYF. The CDR3 DNA sequence: TGTGCCAGTAGTACCCGAACTGGCGGCACAGATACGCAGTATTTT.

This chain joins TRBV12-3 or TRBV12-4 and TRBJ1-4, with D uncertain. Trimming pared 0 bases from V and 3 bases from J, leaving 8 bases between. The CDR3 is 15 residues long. The CDR3 loop is CASSLAAGPNEKLFF. As DNA, the CDR3 is TGTGCCAGCAGTTTAGCAGCCGGACCTAATGAAAAACTGTTTTTT.

As to this clonotype: With a much larger clone just one base away, this may be a read error. No conserved phenylalanine or tryptophan ends this CDR3, so it is likely a read error. This sequence joins TRBV7-2 and TRBJ1-5; TRBD1 is a possible D gene (5 bases). V shed 2 bases and J shed 1 base, with 9 bases lying between them. This CDR3 comprises 15 residues. Per the germline V gene, CDR1 is SGHTA and CDR2 is FQGNSA. The CDR3, as DNA: TGTGCCAGCAGCTTATTTGGGGGGAGCAATCAGCCCCAGCATTCT. It codes for CASSLFGGSNQPQHS.

This clonotype was detected only a few times. The rearrangement joins TRBV20-1 to TRBJ1-1, with D hard to call. The CDR3 runs 16 residues. The V gene's germline CDR1 is DFQATT and CDR2 SNEGSKA (reference sequence). V gave up 2 bases and J gave up 1 base, with 17 bases separating them. The CDR3 sequence: CSARSAGNVPNTEAFF. CDR3 DNA: TGCAGTGCTAGATCGGCAGGAAATGTACCGAACACTGAAGCTTTCTTT.

The chain has TRBV10-3 and TRBJ2-1; no clear D. Trimming left V 7 bases short and J 5 bases short, with 12 bases between. The CDR3 is 13 amino acids. Germline values: CDR1 ENHRY, CDR2 SYGVKD. CDR3 in amino acids: CAIKEPVDNEQFF. DNA for the CDR3: TGTGCCATCAAGGAGCCAGTGGACAATGAGCAGTTCTTC.

The chain combines TRBV9 with TRBJ2-1; 12 nucleotides agree with TRBD2. Germline V CDR1 and CDR2: SGDLS, YYNGEE. There are 16 residues in the CDR3. V gave up 3 bases and J gave up 7 bases; unmatched junction bases: 8. The CDR3 DNA sequence: TGTGCCAGCAGCGGCAGGCTAGCGGGAGGGTTTAATGAGCAGTTCTTC. Protein product: CASSGRLAGGFNEQFF. The full variable domain, completed using reference TRBV9 and TRBJ2-1, is DSGVTQTPKHLITATGQRVTLRCSPRSGDLSVYWYQQSLDQGLQFLIQYYNGEERAKGNILERFSAQQFPDLHSELNLSSLELGDSALYFCASSGRLAGGFNEQFFGPGTRLTVL.

This clonotype was seen only a few times. The chain employs TRBV6-1 and TRBJ1-2; maybe TRBD1 (5 bases). Per the germline V gene, CDR1 is MNHNS and CDR2 is SASEGT. Trimming removed 8 bases from V and 4 bases from J, with 8 bases in between. The CDR3 is 11 residues long. In DNA form, the CDR3 reads TGTGCCAGCGGCAGGGCCTATGGCTACACCTTC. It encodes CASGRAYGYTF.

V usage is TRBV11-1 and J usage is TRBJ2-1; D possibly uses TRBD1 or TRBD2 (5 bases each). The CDR3 loop spans 17 amino acids. Germline V CDR1 and CDR2: SGHAT, FQDESV (reference sequence). The germline V and J ends were trimmed by 6 bases and 9 bases, with 27 bases remaining between them. The CDR3 sequence: CASRDKRDVYEGSEQFF. CDR3 sequence (DNA): TGTGCCAGCAGGGATAAACGGGACGTCTACGAGGGCTCTGAGCAGTTCTTC.

The chain carries TRBV4-2 and TRBJ2-7; TRBD1 matches 9 bases. Germline V gene lookup returns CDR1 LGHNA and CDR2 YNFKEQ. The CDR3 loop spans 15 amino acids. After removal of 0 bases from V and 9 bases from J, the junction contained 9 bases not matched to a gene. CDR3 residues: CASSQEVGQGGGQYF. The CDR3 nucleotides are TGTGCCAGCAGCCAAGAAGTGGGACAGGGTGGTGGGCAGTACTTC.

This clonotype was detected ten times or more. The rearrangement joins TRBV10-2 to TRBJ2-2, with 10 bases lining up with TRBD2. The junction had 3 bases not matched to a gene; V was cut back by 6 bases and J by 8 bases. From germline, CDR1 is WSHSY and CDR2 SAAADI. CDR3 length: 13 amino acids. The CDR3 reads CASRELAGGELFF. CDR3 in DNA: TGCGCCAGCAGGGAACTAGCGGGAGGGGAGCTGTTTTTT.

This clonotype appeared many times. The CDR3 sequence is CASSPNGVGGRQDGYTF. In DNA form, the CDR3 reads TGTGCCAGCAGCCCAAACGGGGTCGGGGGGCGCCAGGATGGCTACACCTTC. The chain recombines TRBV11-1 with TRBJ1-2; perhaps TRBD1 as D (6 bases). CDR3 size: 17 residues. The ends were cut back, 5 bases at V and 6 bases at J, with 25 bases in the middle. CDR1 and CDR2 (germline): SGHAT, FQDESV (reference sequence).

The rearrangement links TRBV5-1 to TRBJ2-3; D is unclear. This CDR3 has 13 residues. V was shortened by 7 bases and J by 6 bases, with 15 bases between the two germline ends. CDR1 is SGHRS, CDR2 YFSETQ, per germline. CDR3 bases: TGCGCCAGCCTCAGCCTCGACGGGGATACGCAGTATTTT. This sequence encodes CASLSLDGDTQYF.

This clonotype showed up just a few times. The chain carries TRBV5-1 and TRBJ1-1, with D unclear. The V gene's germline CDR1 is SGHRS and CDR2 YFSETQ. This CDR3 is built from 13 residues. V lost 1 base and J lost 3, with 7 bases in between. CDR3 region: CASSLRRDTEAFF. The DNA for the CDR3 is TGCGCCAGCAGCTTGCGGCGGGACACTGAAGCTTTCTTT.

This clonotype showed up many times. V and J are TRBV12-3 or TRBV12-4 and TRBJ1-2, with 9 bases matching TRBD1. The junction had 9 bases not matched to a gene; V was cut back by 6 bases and J by 7 bases. The CDR3 is 14 amino acids. This chain's CDR3 is CASSSTGGVGGYTF. The CDR3 DNA follows: TGTGCCAGCAGCAGTACAGGGGGCGTGGGTGGCTACACCTTC.

The chain recombines TRBV19 with TRBJ2-1; the D gene is possibly TRBD1 (5 bases). Between the trimmed V and J ends, which lost 9 bases and 9 bases, there was a span of 15 bases. This CDR3 contains 12 residues. Germline loops: CDR1 LNHDA, CDR2 SQIVND (reference sequence). DNA of the CDR3: TGTGCCAGACCCAAGGGGTTCTTTGAGCAGTTCTTC. Translation: CARPKGFFEQFF.